This TCR beta chain was recovered during a study of early T cells in non-severe SARS-CoV-2 infection. Across the study: Sequenced bulk RNA came from whole blood that was unsorted, and chains were unpaired. Study-wide findings and caveats: In VDJdb matching, anti-spike CD8 responses were favored while private and CD4 specificities went missing.

V dropped 1 base and J dropped 5 bases, with 11 bases sitting between them. The CDR3 loop spans 14 amino acids. There are many counts of this clonotype. Its antigen remains unidentified. Attachment of unique molecular identifiers to individual cDNA molecules was performed. Using its own MiXCR run on the 5' RACE reads, TCRdb lists one record per CDR3 protein. The profile covers about 94,000 distinct CDR3 sequences, with under 15% appearing a single time and 2% to 2.5% taken by the ten largest. Material: whole blood. The receptor comes from an adult who was a healthcare worker with PCR-confirmed SARS-CoV-2 infection or an uninfected control (not recorded which). V gene TRBV12-3 or TRBV12-4 combines with J gene TRBJ1-1; D unresolved. The CDR3 coding sequence is TGTGCCAGCAGTTTAGGGGGTTCGAGGACTGAAGCTTTCTTT. It yields the protein CASSLGGSRTEAFF.